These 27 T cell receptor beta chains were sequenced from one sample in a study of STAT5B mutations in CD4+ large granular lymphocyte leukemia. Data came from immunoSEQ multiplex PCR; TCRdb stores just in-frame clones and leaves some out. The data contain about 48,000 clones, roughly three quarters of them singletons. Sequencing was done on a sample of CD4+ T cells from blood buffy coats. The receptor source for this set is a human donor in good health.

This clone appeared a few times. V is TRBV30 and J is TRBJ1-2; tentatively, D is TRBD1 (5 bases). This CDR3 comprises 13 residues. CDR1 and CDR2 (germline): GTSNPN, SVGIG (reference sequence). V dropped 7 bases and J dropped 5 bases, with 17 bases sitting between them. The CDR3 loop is CALGTDRPYGYTF. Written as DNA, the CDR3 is TGTGCCTTGGGGACGGATCGACCGTATGGCTACACCTTC. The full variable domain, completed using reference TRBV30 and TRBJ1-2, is SQTIHQWPATLVQPVGSPLSLECTVEGTSNPNLYWYRQAAGRGLQLLFYSVGIGQISSEVPQNLSASRPQDRQFILSSKKLLLSDSGFYLCALGTDRPYGYTFGSGTRLTVV.

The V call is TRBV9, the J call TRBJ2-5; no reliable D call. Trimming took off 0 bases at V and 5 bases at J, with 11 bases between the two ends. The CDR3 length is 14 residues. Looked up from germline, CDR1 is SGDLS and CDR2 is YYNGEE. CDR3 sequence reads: CASSVGPPPETQYF. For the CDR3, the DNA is TGTGCCAGCAGCGTAGGTCCCCCCCCGGAGACCCAGTACTTC. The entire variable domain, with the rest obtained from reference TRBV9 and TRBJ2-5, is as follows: DSGVTQTPKHLITATGQRVTLRCSPRSGDLSVYWYQQSLDQGLQFLIQYYNGEERAKGNILERFSAQQFPDLHSELNLSSLELGDSALYFCASSVGPPPETQYFGPGTRLLVL.

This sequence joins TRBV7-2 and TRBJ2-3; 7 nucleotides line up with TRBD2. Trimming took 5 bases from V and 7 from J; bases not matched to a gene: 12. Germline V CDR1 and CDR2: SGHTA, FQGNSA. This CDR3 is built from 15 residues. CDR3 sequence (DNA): TGTGCCAGCAGCCGATTCGCGGGGGTCACCAATACGCAGTATTTT. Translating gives CASSRFAGVTNTQYF.

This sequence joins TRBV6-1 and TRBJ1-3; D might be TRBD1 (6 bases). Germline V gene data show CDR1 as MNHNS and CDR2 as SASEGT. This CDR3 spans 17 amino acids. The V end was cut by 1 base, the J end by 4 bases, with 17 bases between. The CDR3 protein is CASSEGGGRLGGNTIYF. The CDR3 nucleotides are TGTGCCAGCAGTGAAGGTGGGGGGCGCTTGGGCGGAAACACCATATATTTT.

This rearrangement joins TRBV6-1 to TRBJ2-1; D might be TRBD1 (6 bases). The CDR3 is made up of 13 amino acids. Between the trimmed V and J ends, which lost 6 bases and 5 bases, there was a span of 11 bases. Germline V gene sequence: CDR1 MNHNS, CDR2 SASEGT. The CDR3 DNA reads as TGTGCCAGCAGGCCAACAGGGAACAATGAGCAGTTCTTC. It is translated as CASRPTGNNEQFF.

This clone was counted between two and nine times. The CDR3: CASSLVPRGFTEAFF. The CDR3 region has the DNA TGTGCCAGCAGCTTAGTTCCCAGGGGTTTCACTGAAGCTTTCTTT. V gene TRBV7-9 combines with J gene TRBJ1-1; D is possibly TRBD1 (6 bases). The CDR3 sequence is 15 residues long. CDR1 is SEHNR, CDR2 FQNEAQ, per germline (reference sequence). The germline V and J ends were trimmed by 1 base and 4 bases, with 13 bases remaining between them.

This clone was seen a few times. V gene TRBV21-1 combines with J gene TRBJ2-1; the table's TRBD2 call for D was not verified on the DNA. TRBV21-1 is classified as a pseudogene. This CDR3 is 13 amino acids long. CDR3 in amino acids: CASGTSGDSEQFF. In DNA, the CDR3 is TGTGCCAGCGGGACTAGCGGGGACTCTGAGCAGTTCTTC.

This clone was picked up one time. CDR3 amino acids: CASSVGTDTNYGYTF. The CDR3 nucleotides are TGTGCCAGCAGCGTTGGGACAGATACTAACTATGGCTACACCTTC. V usage is TRBV9 and J usage is TRBJ1-2; TRBD1 matches at 7 bases. The CDR3 has 15 residues. V was clipped by 2 bases and J by 0 bases; unmatched bases: 4. In germline, CDR1 is SGDLS, CDR2 YYNGEE.

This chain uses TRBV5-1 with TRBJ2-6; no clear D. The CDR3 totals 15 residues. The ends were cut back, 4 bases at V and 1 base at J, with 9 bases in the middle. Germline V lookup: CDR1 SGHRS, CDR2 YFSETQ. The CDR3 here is CASSPMISGANVLTF. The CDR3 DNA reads TGCGCCAGCAGCCCGATGATATCTGGGGCCAACGTCCTGACTTTC.

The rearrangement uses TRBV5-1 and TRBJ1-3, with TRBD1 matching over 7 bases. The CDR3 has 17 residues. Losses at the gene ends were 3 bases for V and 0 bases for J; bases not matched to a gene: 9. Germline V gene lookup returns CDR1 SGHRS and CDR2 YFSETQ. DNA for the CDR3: TGCGCCAGCAGCTCCGGACAGGCCGATAGCTCTGGAAACACCATATATTTT. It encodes CASSSGQADSSGNTIYF.

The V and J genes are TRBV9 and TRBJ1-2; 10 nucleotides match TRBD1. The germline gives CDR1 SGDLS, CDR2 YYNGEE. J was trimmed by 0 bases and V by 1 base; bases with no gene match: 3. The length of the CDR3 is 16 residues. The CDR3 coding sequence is TGTGCCAGCAGCGTACAGGGACAGGGGTCTAACTATGGCTACACCTTC. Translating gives CASSVQGQGSNYGYTF.

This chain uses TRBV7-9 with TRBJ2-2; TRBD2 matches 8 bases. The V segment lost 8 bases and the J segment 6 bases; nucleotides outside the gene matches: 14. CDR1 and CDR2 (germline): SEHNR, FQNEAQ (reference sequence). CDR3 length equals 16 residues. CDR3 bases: TGTGCCAGCGAGAGAGGGACGGGGGGGCCGGCCGGGGAGCTGTTTTTT. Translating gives CASERGTGGPAGELFF.

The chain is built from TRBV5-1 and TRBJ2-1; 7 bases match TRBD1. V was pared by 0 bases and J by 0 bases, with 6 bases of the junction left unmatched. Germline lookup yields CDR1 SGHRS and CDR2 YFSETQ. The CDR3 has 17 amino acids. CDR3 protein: CASSLERGPSSYNEQFF. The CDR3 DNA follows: TGCGCCAGCAGCTTGGAAAGGGGGCCAAGCTCCTACAATGAGCAGTTCTTC.

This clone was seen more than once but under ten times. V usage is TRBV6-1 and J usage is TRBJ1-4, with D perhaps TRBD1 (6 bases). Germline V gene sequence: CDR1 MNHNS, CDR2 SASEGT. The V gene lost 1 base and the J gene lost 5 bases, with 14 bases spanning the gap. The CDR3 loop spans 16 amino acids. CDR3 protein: CASSEGVTGVNEKLFF. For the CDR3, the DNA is TGTGCCAGCAGTGAAGGGGTGACAGGTGTGAATGAAAAACTGTTTTTT.

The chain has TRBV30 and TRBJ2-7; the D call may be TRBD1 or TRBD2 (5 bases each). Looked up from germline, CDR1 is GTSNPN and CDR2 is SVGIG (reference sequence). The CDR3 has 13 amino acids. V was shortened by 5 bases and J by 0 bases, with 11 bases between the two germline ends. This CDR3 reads CAWGTDRSYEQYF. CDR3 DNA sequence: TGTGCCTGGGGGACGGACCGCTCCTACGAGCAGTACTTC.

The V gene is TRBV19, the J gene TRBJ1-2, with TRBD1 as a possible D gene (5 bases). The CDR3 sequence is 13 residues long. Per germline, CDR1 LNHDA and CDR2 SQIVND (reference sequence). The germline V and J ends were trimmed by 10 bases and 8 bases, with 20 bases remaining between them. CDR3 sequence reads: CATSTARGQGYTF. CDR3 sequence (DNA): TGTGCCACCTCGACCGCGAGGGGTCAAGGCTACACCTTC.

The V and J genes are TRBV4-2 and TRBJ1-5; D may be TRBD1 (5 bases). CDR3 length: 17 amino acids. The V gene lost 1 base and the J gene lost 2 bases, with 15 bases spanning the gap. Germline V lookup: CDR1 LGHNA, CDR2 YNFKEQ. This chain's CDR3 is CASSQAGTEGRNQPQHF. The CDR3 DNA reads TGTGCCAGCAGCCAAGCGGGGACGGAGGGCCGCAATCAGCCCCAGCATTTT.

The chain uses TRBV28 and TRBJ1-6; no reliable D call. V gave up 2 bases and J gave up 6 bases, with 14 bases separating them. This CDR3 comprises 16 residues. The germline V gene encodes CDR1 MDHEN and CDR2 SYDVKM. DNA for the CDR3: TGTGCCAGCAGTTTAACGGGCACCTCCCTTAATTCACCCCTCCACTTT. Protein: CASSLTGTSLNSPLHF.

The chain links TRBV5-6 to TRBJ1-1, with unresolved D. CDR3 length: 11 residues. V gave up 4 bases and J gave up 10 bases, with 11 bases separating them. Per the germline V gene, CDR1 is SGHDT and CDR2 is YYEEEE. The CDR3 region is CASSRQGGAFF. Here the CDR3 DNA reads TGTGCCAGCAGCCGCCAAGGTGGAGCTTTCTTT. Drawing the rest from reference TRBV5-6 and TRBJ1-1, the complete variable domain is DAGVTQSPTHLIKTRGQQVTLRCSPKSGHDTVSWYQQALGQGPQFIFQYYEEEERQRGNFPDRFSGHQFPNYSSELNVNALLLGDSALYLCASSRQGGAFFGQGTRLTVV.

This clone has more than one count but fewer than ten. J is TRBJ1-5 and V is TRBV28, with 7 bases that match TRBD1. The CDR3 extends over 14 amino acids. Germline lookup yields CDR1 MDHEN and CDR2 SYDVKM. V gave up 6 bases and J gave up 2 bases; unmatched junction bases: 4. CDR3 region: CASRPGQGNQPQHF. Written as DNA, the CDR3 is TGTGCCAGCAGGCCTGGACAGGGCAATCAGCCCCAGCATTTT. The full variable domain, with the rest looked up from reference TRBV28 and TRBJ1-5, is DVKVTQSSRYLVKRTGEKVFLECVQDMDHENMFWYRQDPGLGLRLIYFSYDVKMKEKGDIPEGYSVSREKKERFSLILESASTNQTSMYLCASRPGQGNQPQHFGDGTRLSIL.

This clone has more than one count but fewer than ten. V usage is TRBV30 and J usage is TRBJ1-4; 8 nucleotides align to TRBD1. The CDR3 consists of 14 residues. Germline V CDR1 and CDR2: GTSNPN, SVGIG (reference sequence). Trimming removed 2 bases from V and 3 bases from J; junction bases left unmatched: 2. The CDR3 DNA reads TGTGCCTGGAGTCGGACAGGGTCTAATGAAAAACTGTTTTTT. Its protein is CAWSRTGSNEKLFF.

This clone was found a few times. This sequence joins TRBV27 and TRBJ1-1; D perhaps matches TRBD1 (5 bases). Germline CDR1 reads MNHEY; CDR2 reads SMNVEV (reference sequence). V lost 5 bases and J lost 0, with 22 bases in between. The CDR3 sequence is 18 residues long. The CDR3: CASSSWGTLGGMNTEAFF. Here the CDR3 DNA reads TGTGCCAGCAGTAGCTGGGGCACCCTGGGAGGGATGAACACTGAAGCTTTCTTT.

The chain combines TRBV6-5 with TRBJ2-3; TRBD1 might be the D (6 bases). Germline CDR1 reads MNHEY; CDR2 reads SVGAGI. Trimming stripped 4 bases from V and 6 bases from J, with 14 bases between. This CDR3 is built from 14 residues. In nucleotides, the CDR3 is TGTGCCAGCAGTTTACAGGGTTGGGGGGATACGCAGTATTTT. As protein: CASSLQGWGDTQYF.

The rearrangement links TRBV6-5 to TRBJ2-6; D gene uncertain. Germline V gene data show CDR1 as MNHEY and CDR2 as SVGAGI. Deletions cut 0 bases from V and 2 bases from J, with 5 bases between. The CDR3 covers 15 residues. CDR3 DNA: TGTGCCAGCAGTTACTCTGGGGCTGGGGCCAACGTCCTGACTTTC. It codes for CASSYSGAGANVLTF.

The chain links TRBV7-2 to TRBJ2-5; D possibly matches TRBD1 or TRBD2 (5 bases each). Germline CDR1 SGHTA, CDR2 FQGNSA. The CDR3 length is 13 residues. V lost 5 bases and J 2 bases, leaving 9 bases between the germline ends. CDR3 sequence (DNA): TGTGCCAGCAGCCGGGGCATTCAAGAGACCCAGTACTTC. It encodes CASSRGIQETQYF. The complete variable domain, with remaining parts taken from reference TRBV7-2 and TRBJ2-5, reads GAGVSQSPSNKVTEKGKDVELRCDPISGHTALYWYRQSLGQGLEFLIYFQGNSAPDKSGLPSDRFSAERTGGSVSTLTIQRTQQEDSAVYLCASSRGIQETQYFGPGTRLLVL.

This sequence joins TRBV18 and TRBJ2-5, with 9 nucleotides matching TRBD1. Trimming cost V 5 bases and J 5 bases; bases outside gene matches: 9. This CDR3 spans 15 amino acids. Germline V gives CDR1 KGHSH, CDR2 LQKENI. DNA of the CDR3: TGTGCCAGCTCAGAAACCGGGACAGGGCGGGAGACCCAGTACTTC. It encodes CASSETGTGRETQYF.

The CDR3 loop is CASSRSSGLAYEQYF. CDR3 nucleotide sequence: TGTGCCAGCAGCCGGTCGTCCGGGCTAGCCTACGAGCAGTACTTC. The chain joins TRBV7-8 to TRBJ2-7; D call uncertain. This CDR3 has 15 residues. From germline, CDR1 is SGHVS and CDR2 FQNEAQ. Trimming took 5 bases from V and 2 from J, leaving 16 bases between them.